The present T cell receptor (beta chain) was sequenced within a study of radiotherapy plus CTLA-4 blockade in lung cancer. Across the whole study: Overall, around 19% of patients showed an objective response, while 25% to 35% attained disease control.

Points on this clone: The antigen is not known.

Study-wide results and caveats: In blood, tumor-derived TCR clones expanded after radiotherapy plus ipilimumab. Reports identified early blood T cell clone dynamics, with interferon-beta, as the best response predictor.

Trimming stripped 1 base from V and 7 bases from J, with 11 bases between. Per germline, CDR1 GTSNPN and CDR2 SVGIG (reference sequence). The CDR3 runs 13 residues. Profiled with immunoSEQ multiplex PCR; TCRdb holds only in-frame clones, not every one. Here the sample spans approximately 53,000 clones, roughly 84% being singletons. The clonotype comes from a human donor with non-small cell lung cancer whose response to radiotherapy plus ipilimumab could not be evaluated. The source was peripheral blood, collected from a patient treated with radiotherapy plus ipilimumab. This rearrangement joins TRBV30 to TRBJ1-5; maybe TRBD1 (5 bases). The CDR3 DNA reads as TGTGCCTGGAGTGGTCAGGGAGGGCAGCCCCAGCATTTT. Translated: CAWSGQGGQPQHF.